Following are 17 T cell receptor beta chains from one sample sequenced in a study of cytomegalovirus exposure and HLA in healthy donors. The PCR used 60 Vbeta and 13 Jbeta primers. TCRdb's table, derived via immunoSEQ multiplex PCR, lists solely in-frame clones and lacks some. The sample has over 85,000 clones; approximately 7.1% are singletons. Sequencing used PBMCs. The source of these receptors is a man aged 50 or older in good health and CMV-seronegative.

This clone showed up just a few times. V usage is TRBV5-4 and J usage is TRBJ2-2, with TRBD1 identical over 7 bases. V lost 0 bases and J lost 0; bases outside the gene matches: 5. The CDR3 has 17 residues. Germline CDR1 is SGHNT and CDR2 is YYREEE (reference sequence). The CDR3 sequence: CASSLATGASNTGELFF. CDR3 nucleotides: TGTGCCAGCAGCTTGGCCACAGGGGCCTCGAACACCGGGGAGCTGTTTTTT.

Only a few counts were recorded for this clone. J is TRBJ2-7 and V is TRBV5-1, with 7 bases matching TRBD1. Per germline, CDR1 SGHRS and CDR2 YFSETQ. Germline trimming cut 4 bases from V and 5 bases from J; bases unmatched to any gene: 9. The CDR3 spans 14 residues. The CDR3 sequence is CASSPGQEVDEQYF. The CDR3 DNA reads as TGCGCCAGCAGCCCCGGACAGGAGGTCGACGAGCAGTACTTC. Complete variable domain (other parts from reference TRBV5-1 and TRBJ2-7): KAGVTQTPRYLIKTRGQQVTLSCSPISGHRSVSWYQQTPGQGLQFLFEYFSETQRNKGNFPGRFSGRQFSNSRSEMNVSTLELGDSALYLCASSPGQEVDEQYFGPGTRLTVT.

V usage is TRBV4-2 and J usage is TRBJ2-4; TRBD2 agrees at 7 bases. The CDR3 is made up of 15 amino acids. The trim removed 2 bases at V and 8 bases at J, leaving 9 bases unmatched. Per germline, CDR1 LGHNA and CDR2 YNFKEQ. CDR3 DNA sequence: TGTGCCAGCAGCCAATCCCTTGCGGGAGCGGACATTCAGTACTTC. Its protein product is CASSQSLAGADIQYF.

This clone was observed a few times. This chain uses TRBV5-1 with TRBJ2-2; tentatively, D is TRBD2 (5 bases). Germline V gene sequence: CDR1 SGHRS, CDR2 YFSETQ. The CDR3 spans 15 residues. Trimming stripped 4 bases from V and 2 bases from J, with 12 bases between. The CDR3 DNA reads as TGCGCCAGCAGCCCCGGAGGCGCCAACACCGGGGAGCTGTTTTTT. Its translation is CASSPGGANTGELFF. Together with reference TRBV5-1 and TRBJ2-2, the CDR3 gives the full variable domain: KAGVTQTPRYLIKTRGQQVTLSCSPISGHRSVSWYQQTPGQGLQFLFEYFSETQRNKGNFPGRFSGRQFSNSRSEMNVSTLELGDSALYLCASSPGGANTGELFFGEGSRLTVL.

The CDR3 is CASSIAGGYEQYF. The CDR3 region has the DNA TGTGCCAGCAGTATAGCGGGAGGCTACGAGCAGTACTTC. This chain joins TRBV28 and TRBJ2-7, with TRBD2 matching over 10 bases. Losses at the gene ends were 5 bases for V and 3 bases for J; bases not matched to a gene: 1. The CDR3 is 13 amino acids. Germline V lookup: CDR1 MDHEN, CDR2 SYDVKM.

This clone was counted a few times. The V call is TRBV28, the J call TRBJ2-3; TRBD2 might be the D (6 bases). There are 17 residues in the CDR3. Trimming pared 6 bases from V and 0 bases from J, leaving 19 bases between. Germline CDR1 reads MDHEN; CDR2 reads SYDVKM. CDR3 in DNA: TGTGCCAGCAGCCAAATGGGGAGGTTCACAAGCACAGATACGCAGTATTTT. It codes for CASSQMGRFTSTDTQYF.

The table lists this clone with a few counts. The chain carries TRBV5-1 and TRBJ2-3; TRBD2 aligns across 7 bases. Losses at the gene ends were 6 bases for V and 3 bases for J; bases not matched to a gene: 10. Germline CDR1 and CDR2: SGHRS and YFSETQ. This CDR3 has 15 residues. This CDR3 is CASNSGRVGTDTQYF. DNA of the CDR3: TGCGCCAGCAACTCAGGGAGGGTCGGAACAGATACGCAGTATTTT.

This clone was found a few times. V gene TRBV5-1 combines with J gene TRBJ2-5; tentatively, D is TRBD2 (6 bases). The CDR3 spans 14 residues. The V gene's germline CDR1 is SGHRS and CDR2 YFSETQ. Trimming cost V 2 bases and J 11 bases, with 19 bases left between them. The CDR3 reads CASSFAADLREQYF. The CDR3 DNA reads TGCGCCAGCAGCTTTGCGGCGGATCTACGGGAGCAGTACTTC.

The rearrangement links TRBV11-2 to TRBJ1-1; no reliable D call. The germline V gene has CDR1 SGHAT and CDR2 FQNNGV. The CDR3 covers 15 residues. With 3 bases removed from V and 1 base from J, the gap between germline ends came to 12 bases. CDR3 coding DNA: TGTGCCAGCAGCTTTGGAGCAGAGTCGAACACTGAAGCTTTCTTT. Translating it yields CASSFGAESNTEAFF. The variable domain in full, with the rest retrieved from reference TRBV11-2 and TRBJ1-1, is EAGVAQSPRYKIIEKRQSVAFWCNPISGHATLYWYQQILGQGPKLLIQFQNNGVVDDSQLPKDRFSAERLKGVDSTLKIQPAKLEDSAVYLCASSFGAESNTEAFFGQGTRLTVV.

This clone was detected a few times. The chain uses TRBV14 and TRBJ2-1, with TRBD2 identical over 11 bases. Germline V lookup: CDR1 SGHDN, CDR2 FVKESK. The CDR3 has 18 residues. Germline trimming cut 0 bases from V and 7 bases from J; bases unmatched to any gene: 11. The CDR3 loop is CASSQEMTSGENGNEQFF. CDR3 nucleotide sequence: TGTGCCAGCAGCCAAGAGATGACTAGCGGGGAAAACGGAAATGAGCAGTTCTTC.

The gene calls are TRBV30 and TRBJ1-5; possible D gene TRBD1, 6 bases. The CDR3 extends over 16 amino acids. V was pared by 0 bases and J by 2 bases, with 14 bases between. CDR1 is GTSNPN, CDR2 SVGIG, per germline (reference sequence). The CDR3 DNA reads as TGTGCCTGGAGTGTACCCAGGGGATACGGCAATCAGCCCCAGCATTTT. Its translation: CAWSVPRGYGNQPQHF.

In its sample, this clone was seen a few times. The chain links TRBV6-5 to TRBJ1-1; TRBD1 is a possible D gene (5 bases). Germline V CDR1 and CDR2: MNHEY, SVGAGI. The CDR3 has 15 residues. V lost 0 bases and J lost 5, with 13 bases in between. CDR3 DNA sequence: TGTGCCAGCAGTTACTCGGGGGGATCGGGAACTGAAGCTTTCTTT. This encodes CASSYSGGSGTEAFF.

This clone was counted between two and nine times. CDR3 sequence reads: CSVDRDRAGNTIYF. CDR3 nucleotide sequence: TGCAGCGTAGACCGGGACAGGGCTGGAAACACCATATATTTT. The chain uses TRBV29-1 and TRBJ1-3, with TRBD1 identical over 9 bases. Losses at the gene ends were 6 bases for V and 2 bases for J; bases not matched to a gene: 5. The germline V gene has CDR1 SQVTM and CDR2 ANQGSEA. The CDR3 extends over 14 amino acids. Complete variable domain (other parts from reference TRBV29-1 and TRBJ1-3): SAVISQKPSRDICQRGTSLTIQCQVDSQVTMMFWYRQQPGQSLTLIATANQGSEATYESGFVIDKFPISRPNLTFSTLTVSNMSPEDSSIYLCSVDRDRAGNTIYFGEGSWLTVV.

The rearrangement uses TRBV5-1 and TRBJ2-7, with D maybe TRBD1 (6 bases). CDR1 and CDR2 from the germline V gene are SGHRS and YFSETQ. This CDR3 comprises 14 residues. Trimming shortened V by 4 bases and J by 7 bases, and 18 bases separated the two germline ends. CDR3: CASSLAQGPGEQYF. For the CDR3, the DNA is TGCGCCAGCAGCCTCGCACAGGGACCAGGGGAGCAGTACTTC.

The chain carries TRBV11-2 and TRBJ1-2, with 7 bases matching TRBD1. Germline trimming cut 1 base from V and 9 bases from J; bases unmatched to any gene: 2. This CDR3 contains 12 residues. Germline V CDR1 and CDR2: SGHAT, FQNNGV. Here the CDR3 DNA reads TGTGCCAGCAGCTTAGTACAGGGGCGCTACACCTTC. Protein product: CASSLVQGRYTF. The variable domain in full, with the rest retrieved from reference TRBV11-2 and TRBJ1-2, is EAGVAQSPRYKIIEKRQSVAFWCNPISGHATLYWYQQILGQGPKLLIQFQNNGVVDDSQLPKDRFSAERLKGVDSTLKIQPAKLEDSAVYLCASSLVQGRYTFGSGTRLTVV.

The chain is built from TRBV29-1 and TRBJ2-7; the match to TRBD1 covers 7 bases. From germline, CDR1 is SQVTM and CDR2 ANQGSEA. Germline trimming cut 4 bases from V and 4 bases from J; bases unmatched to any gene: 10. The CDR3 runs 14 residues. CDR3 coding DNA: TGCAGCGTTGGAAGAGGGGGCGTAAGTTACGAGCAGTACTTC. Its translation: CSVGRGGVSYEQYF.

The CDR3 protein is CASRISGTTITGELFF. The CDR3, as DNA: TGCGCCAGCAGGATTTCCGGGACTACAATCACCGGGGAGCTGTTTTTT. The rearrangement links TRBV5-1 to TRBJ2-2; 7 nucleotides line up with TRBD2. CDR1 is SGHRS and CDR2 is YFSETQ in the germline V gene. V was pared by 5 bases and J by 4 bases, with 11 bases of the junction left unmatched. This CDR3 comprises 16 residues.